This entry concerns a single T cell receptor beta chain. Only in-frame clones appear in the TCRdb table, and some are missing; sequencing was by immunoSEQ multiplex PCR. The sample consists of some 150,000 clones, around 81% of them appearing once. The sample comes from a study of blood T cell repertoires in COVID-19. Study in general: Acute-phase and convalescent COVID-19 samples originated in the United States, Italy and Spain.

Sequences were obtained from peripheral blood. This clonotype was obtained from a man aged 55 to 70 with active or convalescent COVID-19.

CDR3 sequence (DNA): TGTGCCAGCTTGACTAGCGGGGTCTCCAATGAGCAGTTCTTC. As protein: CASLTSGVSNEQFF. The chain carries TRBV28 and TRBJ2-1; 11 bases match TRBD2. The CDR3 covers 14 residues. The J segment lost 6 bases and the V segment lost 8 bases, leaving 6 bases of the junction unmatched. The germline V gene has CDR1 MDHEN and CDR2 SYDVKM.